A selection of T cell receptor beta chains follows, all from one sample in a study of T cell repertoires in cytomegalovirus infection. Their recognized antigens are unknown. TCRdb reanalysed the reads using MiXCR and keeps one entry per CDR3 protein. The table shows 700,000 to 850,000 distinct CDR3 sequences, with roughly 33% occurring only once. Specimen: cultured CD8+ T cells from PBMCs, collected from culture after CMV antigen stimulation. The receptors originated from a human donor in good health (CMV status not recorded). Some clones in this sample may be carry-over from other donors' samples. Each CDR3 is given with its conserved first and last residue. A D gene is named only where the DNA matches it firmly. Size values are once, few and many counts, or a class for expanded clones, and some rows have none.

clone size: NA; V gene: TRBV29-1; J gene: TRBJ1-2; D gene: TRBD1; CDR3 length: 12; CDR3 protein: CSVPGTEYGYTF; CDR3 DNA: TGCAGCGTTCCCGGGACAGAGTATGGCTACACCTTC
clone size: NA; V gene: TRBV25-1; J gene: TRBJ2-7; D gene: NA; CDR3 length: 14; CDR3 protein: CASSDPGGTYEQYF; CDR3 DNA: TGTGCCAGCAGTGACCCAGGAGGCACCTACGAGCAGTACTTC
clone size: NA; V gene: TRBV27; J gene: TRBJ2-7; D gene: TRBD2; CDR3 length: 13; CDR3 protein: CASSHQRGYEQYF; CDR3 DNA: TGTGCCAGCAGTCACCAGCGGGGGTACGAGCAGTACTTC
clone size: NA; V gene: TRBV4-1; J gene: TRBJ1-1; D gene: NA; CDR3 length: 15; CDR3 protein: CASSQDPNEGTEAFF; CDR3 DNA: TGCGCCAGCAGCCAAGATCCTAACGAGGGCACTGAAGCTTTCTTT
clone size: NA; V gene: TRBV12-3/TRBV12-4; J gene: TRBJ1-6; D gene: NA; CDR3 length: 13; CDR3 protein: CVSSWTDNSPLRF; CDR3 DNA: TGTGTCAGCAGCTGGACAGATAATTCACCCCTCCGCTTT
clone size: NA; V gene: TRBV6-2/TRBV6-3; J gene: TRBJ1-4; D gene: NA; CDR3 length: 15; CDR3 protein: CASRPLGERKEKLFF; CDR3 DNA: TGTGCCAGCAGACCTTTGGGTGAACGAAAAGAAAAACTGTTTTTT
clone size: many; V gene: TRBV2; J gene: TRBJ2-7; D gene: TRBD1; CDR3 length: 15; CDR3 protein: CASSEGDRGRVEQYF; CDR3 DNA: TGTGCCAGCAGTGAAGGGGACAGGGGACGGGTCGAGCAGTACTTC
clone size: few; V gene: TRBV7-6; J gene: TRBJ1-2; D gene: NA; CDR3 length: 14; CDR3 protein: CASSQERGFYGYTF; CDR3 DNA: TGTGCCAGCAGTCAAGAGCGGGGCTTCTATGGCTACACCTTC
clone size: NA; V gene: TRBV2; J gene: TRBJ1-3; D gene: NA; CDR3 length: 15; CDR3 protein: CASSEATGSGNTIYF; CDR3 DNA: TGTGCCAGCAGTGAGGCCACAGGGTCTGGAAACACCATATATTTT
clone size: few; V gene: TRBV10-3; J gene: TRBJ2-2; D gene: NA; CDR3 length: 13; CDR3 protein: CAIKAGVTGELFF; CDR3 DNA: TGTGCCATCAAGGCAGGGGTCACCGGGGAGCTGTTTTTT
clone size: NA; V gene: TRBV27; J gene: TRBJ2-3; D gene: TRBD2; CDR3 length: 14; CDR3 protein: CASSFGIGGDTQYF; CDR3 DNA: TGTGCCAGTAGTTTCGGGATCGGGGGGGATACGCAGTATTTT
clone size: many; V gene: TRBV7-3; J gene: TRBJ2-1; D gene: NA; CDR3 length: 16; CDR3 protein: CASSLGRGSSYNEQFF; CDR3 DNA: TGTGCCAGCAGCTTAGGAAGGGGGAGCTCCTACAATGAGCAGTTCTTC
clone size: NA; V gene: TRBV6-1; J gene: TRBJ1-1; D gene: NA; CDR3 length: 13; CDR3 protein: CASSEASWTEAFF; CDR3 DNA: TGTGCCAGCAGTGAAGCGTCGTGGACTGAAGCTTTCTTT
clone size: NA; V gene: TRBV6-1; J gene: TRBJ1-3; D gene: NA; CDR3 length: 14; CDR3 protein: CASSYLAGGNTIYF; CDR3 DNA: TGTGCCAGCAGTTACCTTGCGGGTGGAAACACCATATATTTT
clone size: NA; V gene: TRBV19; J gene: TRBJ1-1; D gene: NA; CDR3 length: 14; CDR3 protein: CASSISDGNTEAFF; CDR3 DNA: TGTGCCAGTAGTATATCTGACGGGAACACTGAAGCTTTCTTT
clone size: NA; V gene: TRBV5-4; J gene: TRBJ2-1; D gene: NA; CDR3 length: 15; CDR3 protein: CASSLNGQRNNEQFF; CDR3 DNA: TGTGCCAGCAGCTTGAATGGCCAGCGGAACAATGAGCAGTTCTTC
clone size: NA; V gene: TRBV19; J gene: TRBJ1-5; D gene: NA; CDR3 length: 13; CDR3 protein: CASAGTFGQPQHF; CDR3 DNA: TGTGCCAGTGCGGGGACCTTCGGGCAGCCCCAGCATTTT